Described below is a single TCR beta chain sequence and its context. Antigen specificity is unknown. The data stem from a study of cytomegalovirus exposure and HLA in healthy donors. At the level of the study: Ancestry clustering placed 81% of approximately 420 genotyped donors in the Caucasian-associated cluster.

Vbeta (60) and Jbeta (13) primers were used in the PCR. Produced via immunoSEQ multiplex PCR; TCRdb's table is partial and in-frame only. Of fewer than 200,000 clones listed, about 81% were seen once; the top ten hold 0.95% to 1%. The germline V and J ends were trimmed by 8 bases and 2 bases, with 13 bases remaining between them. CDR3 size: 14 residues. Germline CDR1 is WNHNN and CDR2 is SYGVQD (reference sequence). Regarding the study as a whole: Donors belonging to an Asian-associated ancestry cluster reportedly showed fewer N-insertions in productive TCRs than the roughly 670-donor mean, according to what a later analysis found. Further analysis, carried out later, found HLA-associated TCR beta chains more clonally expanded than equally common other chains. Rarity marked most TCR sequences, yet some public TCRs occurred in many donors.

This clonotype originated in a girl aged 2 to 9 in good health and CMV-seropositive. Sequencing was carried out using PBMCs. This chain joins TRBV10-1 and TRBJ1-3; D perhaps matches TRBD1 (5 bases). CDR3 nucleotides: TGCGCCAGCGGAGCGGGGACGGCTGGAAACACCATATATTTT. As protein: CASGAGTAGNTIYF.